Each of the 22 T cell receptor beta chains below was sequenced from the same sample in a study of Graves' ophthalmopathy and Graves' hyperthyroidism. RNA transcripts were the source from which TCR beta CDR3 regions were amplified. HTBI-primed RT-PCR formed the first round, and a multiplex PCR formed the second. TCRdb re-derived calls from the multiplex PCR reads in MiXCR, one entry per CDR3 protein. The sample has approximately 540,000 distinct CDR3 sequences, roughly 39% seen once. The sequencing input was peripheral blood or thyroid tissue (not recorded which). These TCRs come from an adult man with Graves' hyperthyroidism.

This chain uses TRBV7-9 with TRBJ2-5; tentative D call: TRBD1 (5 bases). This CDR3 has 15 residues. Trimming removed 3 bases from V and 7 bases from J, with 18 bases in between. The V gene's germline CDR1 is SEHNR and CDR2 FQNEAQ (reference sequence). CDR3 region: CASSLAFAQEGTQYF. CDR3 bases: TGTGCCAGCAGCTTGGCCTTCGCACAGGAAGGGACCCAGTACTTC.

This clonotype has ten or more counts. V usage is TRBV7-9 and J usage is TRBJ2-7, with TRBD2 identical over 9 bases. CDR3 length: 14 residues. CDR1 is SEHNR and CDR2 is FQNEAQ in the germline V gene (reference sequence). V dropped 7 bases and J dropped 0; count of bases not matched to a gene: 4. The CDR3 bases are TGTGCCAGCACAAGTAGCGGGAGCTCCTACGAGCAGTACTTC. Protein product: CASTSSGSSYEQYF.

The table lists this clonotype with many counts. The CDR3, as DNA: TGTGCCAGCCAAGGACAGGGAAGGAACACTGAAGCTTTCTTT. Translating it yields CASQGQGRNTEAFF. The chain couples TRBV2 to TRBJ1-1; TRBD1 aligns across 8 bases. CDR3 length: 14 amino acids. Germline V gives CDR1 SNHLY, CDR2 FYNNEI. V lost 8 bases, J lost 1 base, and 6 bases stayed unmatched.

The V call is TRBV19, the J call TRBJ1-4; tentatively, D is TRBD1 (5 bases). CDR1 and CDR2 (germline): LNHDA, SQIVND (reference sequence). CDR3 length: 17 amino acids. The V and J ends lost 3 bases and 0 bases respectively, with 14 bases between them. This chain's CDR3 is CASSIIGTETTNEKLFF. For the CDR3, the DNA is TGTGCCAGTAGTATCATCGGGACGGAAACAACTAATGAAAAACTGTTTTTT.

In DNA, the CDR3 is TGCAGCGTTATCGAGATTATATACGAGCAGTACTTC. This codes for CSVIEIIYEQYF. This chain joins TRBV29-1 and TRBJ2-7, with D unclear. The length of the CDR3 is 12 residues. V gave up 5 bases and J gave up 4 bases, with 12 bases separating them. CDR1 SQVTM and CDR2 ANQGSEA come from the germline V gene.

This chain joins TRBV29-1 and TRBJ2-6, with D perhaps being TRBD1 or TRBD2 (5 bases each). Germline values: CDR1 SQVTM, CDR2 ANQGSEA. The V gene lost 8 bases and the J gene lost 7 bases, with 18 bases spanning the gap. This CDR3 is built from 14 residues. CDR3 DNA sequence: TGCAGCTTATTTGGGGGATCCGGTGCCAACGTCCTGACTTTC. Translation gives CSLFGGSGANVLTF.

Concerning this clonotype: The CDR3 does not close with the conserved phenylalanine or tryptophan, likely indicating a read error. The chain uses TRBV6-9 and TRBJ1-5, with no clear D. Looked up from germline, CDR1 is MNHGY and CDR2 is SVAAGI. There are 12 residues in the CDR3. V was clipped by 6 bases and J by 4 bases, with 7 bases between them. CDR3 coding DNA: TGTGCCAGCAGGGGTTCGAATCAGCCCCAGCATCTT. This sequence encodes CASRGSNQPQHL.

The chain's CDR3 is CASSLVMGLAGAGGQFF. The CDR3 DNA reads TGTGCCAGCAGCTTAGTGATGGGACTAGCGGGAGCAGGGGGGCAGTTCTTC. This chain joins TRBV7-3 and TRBJ2-5; TRBD2 matches at 14 bases. The J call may be wrong; the DNA end is better matched by TRBJ2-1. The CDR3 extends over 17 amino acids. Germline assignment: CDR1 SGHTA and CDR2 FQGTGA.

This chain links TRBV10-3 with TRBJ1-6; 8 bases agree with TRBD1. Germline V gene sequence: CDR1 ENHRY, CDR2 SYGVKD. Trimming removed 5 bases from V and 9 bases from J; junction bases left unmatched: 6. This CDR3 has 14 residues. The CDR3, as DNA: TGTGCCATCAGTTTAGGGACAGGCCTTTCACCCCTCCACTTT. It is translated as CAISLGTGLSPLHF.

A note on this clonotype: Being one base from a much bigger clone, this may be a read error. The gene calls are TRBV20-1 and TRBJ1-1; D perhaps matches TRBD1 (5 bases). The germline gives CDR1 DFQATT, CDR2 SNEGSKA (reference sequence). V lost 6 bases, J lost 1 base, and 15 bases lay in between. This CDR3 region has 14 residues. The CDR3 DNA sequence: TGCAGTGCCGGGGCAGAAAAAAGGAACACTGAAGCTTTCTTT. Encoded protein: CSAGAEKRNTEAFF.

The chain employs TRBV7-9 and TRBJ1-1; no firm D call. The germline V and J ends were trimmed by 2 bases and 2 bases, with 12 bases remaining between them. From germline, CDR1 is SEHNR and CDR2 FQNEAQ (reference sequence). This CDR3 is 15 amino acids long. CDR3 DNA sequence: TGTGCCAGCAGCTTACTCGTCGGCAGAAACACTGAAGCTTTCTTT. Protein sequence: CASSLLVGRNTEAFF.

This clonotype appeared a single time. This chain uses TRBV10-1 with TRBJ1-5; the D is unclear. Germline-derived CDR1 and CDR2 are WNHNN and SYGVQD (reference sequence). The CDR3 is made up of 15 amino acids. Trimming removed 0 bases from V and 2 bases from J, with 8 bases in between. CDR3 DNA: TGCGCCAGCAGTGAGTCGATCCTCGGCAATCAGCCCCAGCATTTT. This sequence encodes CASSESILGNQPQHF.

This clonotype has more than one count but fewer than ten. V is TRBV27 and J is TRBJ2-7, with D perhaps TRBD1 or TRBD2 (5 bases each). This CDR3 region has 14 residues. The V end lost 2 bases, the J end lost 2 bases, and 10 bases lay between the germline ends. Germline values: CDR1 MNHEY, CDR2 SMNVEV (reference sequence). For the CDR3, the DNA is TGTGCCAGCAGTTTAATCGGGACCACCTACGAGCAGTACTTC. It specifies CASSLIGTTYEQYF.

This chain links TRBV28 with TRBJ1-4, with D tentatively TRBD1 (6 bases). V shed 6 bases and J shed 8 bases, with 19 bases lying between them. This CDR3 has 15 amino acids. The V gene's germline CDR1 is MDHEN and CDR2 SYDVKM. The CDR3 region is CASSSPGPGVEKLFF. DNA for the CDR3: TGTGCCAGCAGCTCCCCCGGCCCAGGGGTGGAAAAACTGTTTTTT.

This clonotype has more than one count but fewer than ten. The chain recombines TRBV3-1 with TRBJ1-4; D gene unclear. Germline-derived CDR1 and CDR2 are LGHDT and YNNKEL (reference sequence). The CDR3 is 13 amino acids. Trimming cost V 0 bases and J 10 bases, with 9 bases left between them. The CDR3: CASSQDRGRKLFF. The DNA for the CDR3 is TGTGCCAGCAGCCAAGATCGCGGGAGAAAACTGTTTTTT.

This clonotype was seen at least ten times. The chain employs TRBV10-3 and TRBJ1-1; TRBD1 agrees at 8 bases. Trimming removed 0 bases from V and 4 bases from J; junction bases left unmatched: 4. Germline assignment: CDR1 ENHRY and CDR2 SYGVKD. The CDR3 covers 15 residues. The chain's CDR3 is CAISESSGGGTEAFF. The DNA of the CDR3 is TGTGCCATCAGTGAGTCCTCAGGGGGCGGCACTGAAGCTTTCTTT.

This clonotype was seen only a few times. V usage is TRBV6-1 and J usage is TRBJ2-2, with D uncertain. CDR1 and CDR2 (germline): MNHNS, SASEGT. This CDR3 spans 12 amino acids. The CDR3 DNA reads TGTGCTGGAACCCCGGACACCGGGGAGCTGTTTTTT. Amino acids: CAGTPDTGELFF.

This clonotype has just a few counts. An end of the junction does not agree with germline; a read error may underlie this. Here the CDR3 reads CASSLGGGSNYGYTF. Written as DNA, the CDR3 is TGTGCCAGCAGTTTAGGGGGAGGCTCTAACTATGGCTACACCTTC. The chain links TRBV7-8 to TRBJ1-2; a possible D gene is TRBD1 (6 bases). This CDR3 is built from 15 residues. Germline assignment: CDR1 SGHVS and CDR2 FQNEAQ.

In the case of this clonotype: A junction boundary mismatches the germline segment, possibly from a read error. The CDR3 region is CASRVLVTNTGELFF. The CDR3 nucleotides are TGTGCCAGCAGGGTACTAGTGACGAACACCGGGGAGCTGTTCTTT. This chain connects TRBV7-8 to TRBJ2-2, with D perhaps TRBD2 (5 bases). The CDR3 has 15 amino acids. Per germline, CDR1 SGHVS and CDR2 FQNEAQ. Filled out from reference TRBV7-8 and TRBJ2-2, the complete variable domain reads GAGVSQSPRYKVAKRGQDVALRCDPISGHVSLFWYQQALGQGPEFLTYFQNEAQLDKSGLPSDRFFAERPEGSVSTLKIQRTQQEDSAVYLCASRVLVTNTGELFFGEGSRLTVL.

This chain uses TRBV7-9 with TRBJ2-5, with a tentative D call TRBD2 (6 bases). Judging by the DNA end, TRBJ2-1 fits better; the J call may be wrong. This CDR3 comprises 13 residues. Germline CDR1 SEHNR, CDR2 FQNEAQ (reference sequence). In nucleotides, the CDR3 is TGTGCCAGCAGCCGACATCGGGGGAATGAGCAGTTCTTC. Protein sequence: CASSRHRGNEQFF.

This chain links TRBV7-9 with TRBJ2-5, with 7 bases matching TRBD2. V was clipped by 5 bases and J by 3 bases; unmatched bases: 33. Germline-derived CDR1 and CDR2 are SEHNR and FQNEAQ (reference sequence). The CDR3 consists of 23 residues. The CDR3 region is CASSQPRTRLWPDPTSKEETQYF. CDR3 coding DNA: TGTGCCAGCAGCCAACCCCGGACAAGGTTGTGGCCCGATCCGACTAGCAAAGAAGAGACCCAGTACTTC.

This chain joins TRBV2 and TRBJ1-5, with D possibly matching TRBD1 (5 bases). The CDR3 has 15 residues. Trimming left V 2 bases short and J 11 bases short, with 19 bases between. CDR1 and CDR2 (germline): SNHLY, FYNNEI. The CDR3 bases are TGTGCCAGCAGTGAATCGGGCACCAGGGCACGGACCCAGCATTTT. Translating it yields CASSESGTRARTQHF.